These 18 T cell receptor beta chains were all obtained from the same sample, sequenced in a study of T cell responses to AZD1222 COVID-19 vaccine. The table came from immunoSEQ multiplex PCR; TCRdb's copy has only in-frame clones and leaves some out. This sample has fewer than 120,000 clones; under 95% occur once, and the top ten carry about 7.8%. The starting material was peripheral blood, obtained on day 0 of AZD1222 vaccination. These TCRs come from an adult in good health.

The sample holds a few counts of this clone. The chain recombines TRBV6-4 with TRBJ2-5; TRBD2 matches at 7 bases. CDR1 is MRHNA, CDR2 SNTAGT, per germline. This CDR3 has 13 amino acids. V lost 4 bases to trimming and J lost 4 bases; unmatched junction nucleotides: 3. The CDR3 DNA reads TGTGCCAGCAGTGGGACTAGAGGAGAGACCCAGTACTTC. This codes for CASSGTRGETQYF.

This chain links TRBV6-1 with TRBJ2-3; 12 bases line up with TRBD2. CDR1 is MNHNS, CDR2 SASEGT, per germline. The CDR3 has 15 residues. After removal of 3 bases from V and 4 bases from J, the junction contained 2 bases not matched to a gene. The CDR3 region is CASSDRLAGADTQYF. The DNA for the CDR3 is TGTGCCAGCAGTGACCGACTAGCGGGGGCAGATACGCAGTATTTT.

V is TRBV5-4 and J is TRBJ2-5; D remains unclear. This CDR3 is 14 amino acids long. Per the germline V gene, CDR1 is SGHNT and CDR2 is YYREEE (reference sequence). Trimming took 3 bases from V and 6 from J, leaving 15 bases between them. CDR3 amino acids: CASSSPGPRKTQYF. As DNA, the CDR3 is TGTGCCAGCAGCTCCCCCGGCCCGAGGAAGACCCAGTACTTC.

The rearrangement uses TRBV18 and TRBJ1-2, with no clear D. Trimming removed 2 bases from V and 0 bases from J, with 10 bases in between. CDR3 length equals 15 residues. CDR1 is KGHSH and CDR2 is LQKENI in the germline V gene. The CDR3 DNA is TGTGCCAGCTCACCAGTAGGAGAGACTAACTATGGCTACACCTTC. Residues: CASSPVGETNYGYTF.

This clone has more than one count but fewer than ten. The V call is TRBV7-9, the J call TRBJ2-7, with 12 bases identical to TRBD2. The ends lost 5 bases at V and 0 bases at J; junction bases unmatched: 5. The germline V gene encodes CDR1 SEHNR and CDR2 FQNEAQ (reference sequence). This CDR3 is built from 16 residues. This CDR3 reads CASSPGTSGLSYEQYF. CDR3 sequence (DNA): TGTGCCAGCAGCCCCGGGACTAGCGGGCTCTCCTACGAGCAGTACTTC.

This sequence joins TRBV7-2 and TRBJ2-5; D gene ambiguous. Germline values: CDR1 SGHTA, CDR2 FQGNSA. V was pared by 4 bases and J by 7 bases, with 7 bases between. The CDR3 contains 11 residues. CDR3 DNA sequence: TGTGCCAGCAGCTCCCCCGGGACCCAGTACTTC. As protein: CASSSPGTQYF.

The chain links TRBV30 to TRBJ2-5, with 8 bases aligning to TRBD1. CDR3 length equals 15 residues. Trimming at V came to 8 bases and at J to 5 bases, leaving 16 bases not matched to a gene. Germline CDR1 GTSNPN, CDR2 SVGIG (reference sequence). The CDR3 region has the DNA TGTGCCCGCGGGACAGGCCTTACCAAGGGGGAGACCCAGTACTTC. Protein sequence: CARGTGLTKGETQYF. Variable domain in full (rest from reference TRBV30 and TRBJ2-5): SQTIHQWPATLVQPVGSPLSLECTVEGTSNPNLYWYRQAAGRGLQLLFYSVGIGQISSEVPQNLSASRPQDRQFILSSKKLLLSDSGFYLCARGTGLTKGETQYFGPGTRLLVL.

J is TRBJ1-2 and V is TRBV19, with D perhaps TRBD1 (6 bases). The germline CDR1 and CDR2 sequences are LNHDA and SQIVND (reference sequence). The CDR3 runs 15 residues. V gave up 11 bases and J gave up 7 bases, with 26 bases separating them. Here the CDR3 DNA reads TGTGCCTCATCGCCTCCCAGGGGCAATCGTCTTGGCTACACCTTC. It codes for CASSPPRGNRLGYTF.

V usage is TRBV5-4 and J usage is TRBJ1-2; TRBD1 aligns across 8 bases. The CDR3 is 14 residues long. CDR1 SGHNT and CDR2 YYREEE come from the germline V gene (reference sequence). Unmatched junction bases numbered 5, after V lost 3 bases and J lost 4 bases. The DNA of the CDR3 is TGTGCCAGCAGCTGGGGGACAGGCTCCTATGGCTACACCTTC. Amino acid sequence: CASSWGTGSYGYTF.

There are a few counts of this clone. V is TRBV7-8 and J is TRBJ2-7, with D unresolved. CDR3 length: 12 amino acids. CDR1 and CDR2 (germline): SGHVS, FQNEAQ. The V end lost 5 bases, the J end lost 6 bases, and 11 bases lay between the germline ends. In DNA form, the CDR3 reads TGTGCCAGCAGCCTCCCCCCAGGCGAGCAGTACTTC. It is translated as CASSLPPGEQYF.

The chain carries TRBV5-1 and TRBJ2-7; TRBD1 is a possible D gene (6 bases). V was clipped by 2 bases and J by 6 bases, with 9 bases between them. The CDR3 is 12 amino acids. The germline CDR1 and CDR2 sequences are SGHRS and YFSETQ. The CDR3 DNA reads TGCGCCAGCAGCTTACAGGGAATCGAGCAGTACTTC. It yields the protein CASSLQGIEQYF. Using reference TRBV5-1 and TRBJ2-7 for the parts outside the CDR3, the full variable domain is KAGVTQTPRYLIKTRGQQVTLSCSPISGHRSVSWYQQTPGQGLQFLFEYFSETQRNKGNFPGRFSGRQFSNSRSEMNVSTLELGDSALYLCASSLQGIEQYFGPGTRLTVT.

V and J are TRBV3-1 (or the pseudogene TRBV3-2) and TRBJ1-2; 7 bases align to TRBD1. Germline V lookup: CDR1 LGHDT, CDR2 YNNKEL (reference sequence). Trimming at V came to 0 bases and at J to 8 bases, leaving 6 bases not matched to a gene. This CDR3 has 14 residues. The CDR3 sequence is CASSQDQGTDGYTF. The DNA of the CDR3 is TGTGCCAGCAGCCAAGATCAGGGGACAGACGGCTACACCTTC.

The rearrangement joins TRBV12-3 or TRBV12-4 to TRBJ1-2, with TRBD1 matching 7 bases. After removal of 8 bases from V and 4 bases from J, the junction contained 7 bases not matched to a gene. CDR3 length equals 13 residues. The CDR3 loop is CASSRDSFYGYTF. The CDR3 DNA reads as TGTGCCAGCTCCCGGGACAGTTTCTATGGCTACACCTTC.

CDR3 sequence reads: CASSLEGNVNTEAFF. The CDR3 DNA is TGTGCCAGCAGCTTAGAGGGGAACGTGAACACTGAAGCTTTCTTT. The chain uses TRBV11-2 and TRBJ1-1, with D unresolved. CDR3 size: 15 residues. The germline gives CDR1 SGHAT, CDR2 FQNNGV. Trimming took off 0 bases at V and 0 bases at J, with 8 bases between the two ends.

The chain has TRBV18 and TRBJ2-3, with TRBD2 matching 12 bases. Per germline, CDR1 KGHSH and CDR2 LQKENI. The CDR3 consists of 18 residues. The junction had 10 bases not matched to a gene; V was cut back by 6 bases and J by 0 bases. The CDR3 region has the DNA TGTGCCAGCTCGAGCCGGACTAGCGGGGCCTCTAGCACAGATACGCAGTATTTT. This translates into CASSSRTSGASSTDTQYF.

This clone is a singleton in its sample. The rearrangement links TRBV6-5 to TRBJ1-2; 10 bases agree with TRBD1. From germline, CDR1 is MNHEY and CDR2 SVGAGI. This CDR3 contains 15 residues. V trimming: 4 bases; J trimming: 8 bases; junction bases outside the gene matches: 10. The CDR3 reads CASSFSRQGAGGYTF. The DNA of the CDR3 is TGTGCCAGCAGTTTCTCAAGACAGGGGGCTGGCGGCTACACCTTC.

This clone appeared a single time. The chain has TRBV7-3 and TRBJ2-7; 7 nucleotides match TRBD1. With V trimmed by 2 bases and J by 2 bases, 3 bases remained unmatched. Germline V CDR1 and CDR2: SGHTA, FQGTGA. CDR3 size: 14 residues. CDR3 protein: CASSLGQGAYEQYF. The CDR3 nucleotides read TGTGCCAGCAGCTTAGGGCAGGGGGCCTACGAGCAGTACTTC.

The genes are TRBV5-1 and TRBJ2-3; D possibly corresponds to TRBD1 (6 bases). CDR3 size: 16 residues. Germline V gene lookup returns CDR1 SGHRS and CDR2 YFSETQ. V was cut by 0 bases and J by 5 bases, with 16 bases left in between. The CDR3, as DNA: TGCGCCAGCAGCTTGGTTGAGACAGGACGAATAGATACGCAGTATTTT. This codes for CASSLVETGRIDTQYF. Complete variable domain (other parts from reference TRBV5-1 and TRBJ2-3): KAGVTQTPRYLIKTRGQQVTLSCSPISGHRSVSWYQQTPGQGLQFLFEYFSETQRNKGNFPGRFSGRQFSNSRSEMNVSTLELGDSALYLCASSLVETGRIDTQYFGPGTRLTVL.